This T cell receptor (beta chain) was recorded in a study of CD8+CD57+ T cells in acquired aplastic anemia. The use of genomic DNA as template underpinned the TCR beta VDJ and CDR3 profiling. TCRdb re-analysed the reads in MiXCR, keeping a single row per CDR3 protein. Of 200,000 or so distinct CDR3 sequences detected, almost 50% appear once; the ten largest clones hold 15% to 20%. Patients chosen for sequencing had CD8+CD57+ cells that had expanded, as shown by flow cytometry. This TCR was recovered from a human donor with aplastic anemia. The sequenced sample was sorted CD4+, CD8+, or CD8+CD57+ T cells (not recorded which) from PBMCs.

The DNA of the CDR3 is TGTGCCAGCAGTTTATTAGGGGCAGGGGATAATCAGCCCCAGCATTTT. Protein: CASSLLGAGDNQPQHF. V and J are TRBV12-3 or TRBV12-4 and TRBJ1-5; possible D gene TRBD1, 6 bases. V was shortened by 2 bases and J by 4 bases, with 15 bases between the two germline ends. CDR3 size: 16 residues.